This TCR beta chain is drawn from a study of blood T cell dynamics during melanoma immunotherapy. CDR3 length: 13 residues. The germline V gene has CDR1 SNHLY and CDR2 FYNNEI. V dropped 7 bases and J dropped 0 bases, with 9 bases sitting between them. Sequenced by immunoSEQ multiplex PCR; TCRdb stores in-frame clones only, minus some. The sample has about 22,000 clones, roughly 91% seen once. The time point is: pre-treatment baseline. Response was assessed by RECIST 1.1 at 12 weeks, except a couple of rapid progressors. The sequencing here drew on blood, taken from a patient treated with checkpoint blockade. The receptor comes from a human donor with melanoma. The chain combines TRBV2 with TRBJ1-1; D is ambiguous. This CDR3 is CASNRAMNTEAFF. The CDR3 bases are TGTGCCAGCAATAGGGCAATGAACACTGAAGCTTTCTTT.